These 25 T cell receptor beta chains share one sample of origin, sequenced in a study of T cell responses to AZD1222 COVID-19 vaccine. The data were produced by immunoSEQ multiplex PCR, yet TCRdb's version contains in-frame clones alone and is incomplete. The table includes roughly 120,000 clones, around 88% detected once. Sequencing was performed on peripheral blood, taken on day 0 of AZD1222 vaccination. The receptors stem from an adult in good health.

The V call is TRBV7-9, the J call TRBJ2-7; 9 bases agree with TRBD1. This CDR3 has 14 amino acids. Per germline, CDR1 SEHNR and CDR2 FQNEAQ (reference sequence). The V and J ends lost 4 bases and 5 bases, in that order; junction bases with no gene match: 6. CDR3 sequence (DNA): TGTGCCAGCAGCTCGGGACAGGGTACCCACGAGCAGTACTTC. Amino acids: CASSSGQGTHEQYF.

The chain has TRBV29-1 and TRBJ2-2; 8 bases are a match to TRBD2. The germline V gene has CDR1 SQVTM and CDR2 ANQGSEA. The CDR3 is 13 residues long. V shed 7 bases, J shed 5 bases, and the junction held 6 bases outside the gene matches. DNA of the CDR3: TGCAGCGCCACCCGGGGGGGAACCGGGGAGCTGTTTTTT. The encoded protein is CSATRGGTGELFF.

In DNA form, the CDR3 reads TGTGCCAGCAGTAGGGCGGGGGTACAAGAGACCCAGTACTTC. It is translated as CASSRAGVQETQYF. This rearrangement joins TRBV2 to TRBJ2-5; TRBD2 matches 7 bases. The CDR3 totals 14 residues. Per the germline V gene, CDR1 is SNHLY and CDR2 is FYNNEI. Germline trimming cut 5 bases from V and 2 bases from J; bases unmatched to any gene: 5.

This rearrangement joins TRBV6-5 to TRBJ1-2, with a weak D call TRBD1 (6 bases). Trimming took 8 bases from V and 7 from J, leaving 20 bases between them. Germline V gene sequence: CDR1 MNHEY, CDR2 SVGAGI. The CDR3 spans 14 residues. CDR3: CASHPNTRGGGYTF. CDR3 in DNA: TGTGCCAGCCACCCCAATACCAGGGGAGGTGGCTACACCTTC.

This clone was detected only a few times. The chain uses TRBV15 and TRBJ1-4; no clear D. V lost 5 bases and J lost 8, with 15 bases in between. Looked up from germline, CDR1 is LNHNV and CDR2 is YYDKDF (reference sequence). The length of the CDR3 is 14 residues. CDR3 sequence (DNA): TGTGCCACCAGCGCCTTTGTGATGAAAGAAAAACTGTTTTTT. It codes for CATSAFVMKEKLFF.

CDR3 DNA sequence: TGTGCCAGCAGCTTTGCTGGGACAGGGAATGAAAAACTGTTTTTT. It codes for CASSFAGTGNEKLFF. This chain links TRBV7-2 with TRBJ1-4, with TRBD1 matching 9 bases. The CDR3 length is 15 residues. Trimming removed 3 bases from V and 5 bases from J; junction bases left unmatched: 4. Germline values: CDR1 SGHTA, CDR2 FQGNSA.

This clone was seen a few times. The CDR3 DNA reads as TGTGCCAGCACCTTATGGGGGGGAATTGAAGCTTTCTTT. This sequence encodes CASTLWGGIEAFF. This chain connects TRBV12-3 or TRBV12-4 to TRBJ1-1, with D tentatively TRBD1 (5 bases). The V end lost 7 bases, the J end lost 7 bases, and 16 bases lay between the germline ends. The CDR3 totals 13 residues.

This chain joins TRBV7-2 and TRBJ2-3; 9 nucleotides line up with TRBD2. The germline V gene encodes CDR1 SGHTA and CDR2 FQGNSA. This CDR3 is 15 amino acids long. With V trimmed by 0 bases and J by 5 bases, 3 bases remained unmatched. The CDR3 DNA follows: TGTGCCAGCAGCTTAGCTAGCGGGGGTTTAGATACGCAGTATTTT. Protein: CASSLASGGLDTQYF.

The chain combines TRBV29-1 with TRBJ2-1, with D hard to call. The CDR3 has 14 residues. V was trimmed by 3 bases and J by 7 bases, leaving 16 bases between them. CDR1 SQVTM and CDR2 ANQGSEA come from the germline V gene. This chain's CDR3 is CSVDPTSSENEQFF. CDR3 DNA: TGCAGCGTTGACCCGACCTCAAGTGAGAATGAGCAGTTCTTC.

This chain links TRBV7-9 with TRBJ2-1; 11 positions agree with TRBD1. The CDR3 consists of 15 residues. CDR1 SEHNR and CDR2 FQNEAQ come from the germline V gene (reference sequence). With V trimmed by 5 bases and J by 0 bases, 0 bases remained unmatched. Written as DNA, the CDR3 is TGTGCCAGCAGCGGGACAGGGGGCTCCTACAATGAGCAGTTCTTC. This codes for CASSGTGGSYNEQFF.

The CDR3 DNA reads as TGTGCCAGCAGCTTGTTTAAGGAAGCTTTCTTT. Its translation: CASSLFKEAFF. The chain recombines TRBV7-2 with TRBJ1-1; D remains unclear. V shed 3 bases and J shed 8 bases, with 7 bases lying between them. In germline, CDR1 is SGHTA, CDR2 FQGNSA. This CDR3 is 11 amino acids long.

The chain couples TRBV10-3 to TRBJ1-1; 9 positions match TRBD1. V gave up 5 bases and J gave up 3 bases; unmatched junction bases: 1. The germline V gene has CDR1 ENHRY and CDR2 SYGVKD. The CDR3 extends over 13 amino acids. Here the CDR3 reads CAISRTGDTEAFF. CDR3 sequence (DNA): TGTGCCATCAGTAGGACAGGGGACACTGAAGCTTTCTTT.

This clone was seen a few times. The rearrangement uses TRBV5-4 and TRBJ1-1; the D is unclear. Trimming took 1 base from V and 5 from J, leaving 6 bases between them. Looked up from germline, CDR1 is SGHNT and CDR2 is YYREEE (reference sequence). There are 12 residues in the CDR3. CDR3 sequence reads: CASSLLRTEAFF. The CDR3 nucleotides are TGTGCCAGCAGCTTGCTGAGGACTGAAGCTTTCTTT.

This clone was observed a few times. The chain links TRBV2 to TRBJ1-2; D not resolved. Trimming took off 3 bases at V and 5 bases at J, with 10 bases between the two ends. The CDR3 is 13 amino acids. The germline V gene has CDR1 SNHLY and CDR2 FYNNEI. CDR3 protein: CASSELHGYGYTF. Here the CDR3 DNA reads TGTGCCAGCAGTGAGTTACATGGGTATGGCTACACCTTC.

This clone is a singleton in its sample. This sequence joins TRBV5-1 and TRBJ2-1, with 15 nucleotides matching TRBD2. V lost 4 bases and J lost 5; bases outside the gene matches: 13. CDR1 is SGHRS and CDR2 is YFSETQ in the germline V gene. This CDR3 contains 19 residues. In nucleotides, the CDR3 is TGCGCCAGCAGCCAGAACGCCGGGACTAGCGGGGGGTCAAACAATGAGCAGTTCTTC. Amino acids: CASSQNAGTSGGSNNEQFF.

The rearrangement joins TRBV10-2 to TRBJ1-3; D remains unclear. Trimming pared 3 bases from V and 0 bases from J, leaving 9 bases between. The CDR3 sequence is 15 residues long. From germline, CDR1 is WSHSY and CDR2 SAAADI. This CDR3 reads CASSEPGTSGNTIYF. The DNA of the CDR3 is TGCGCCAGCAGTGAACCCGGAACCTCTGGAAACACCATATATTTT.

In this sample, this clone turned up a few times. The V and J genes are TRBV19 and TRBJ1-5, with 10 nucleotides matching TRBD1. The CDR3 length is 13 residues. The trim removed 11 bases at V and 9 bases at J, leaving 10 bases unmatched. CDR1 is LNHDA and CDR2 is SQIVND in the germline V gene (reference sequence). The CDR3 is CAPRGTGASPQHF. CDR3 bases: TGTGCCCCAAGGGGGACAGGGGCGTCGCCCCAGCATTTT.

J is TRBJ2-7 and V is TRBV5-1; D perhaps matches TRBD1 (6 bases). Looked up from germline, CDR1 is SGHRS and CDR2 is YFSETQ. The CDR3 has 13 amino acids. With 0 bases removed from V and 6 bases from J, the gap between germline ends came to 10 bases. The CDR3 DNA reads as TGCGCCAGCAGCTTGGGTCCAGGGGTCGAGCAGTACTTC. It yields the protein CASSLGPGVEQYF.

This sequence joins TRBV6-2 or TRBV6-3 and TRBJ1-1; D uncertain. V lost 3 bases, J lost 8 bases, and 16 bases lay in between. The CDR3 sequence is 14 residues long. Germline-derived CDR1 and CDR2 are MNHEY and SVGEGT. The CDR3 here is CASSYGSEGTEAFF. The CDR3 DNA is TGTGCCAGCAGTTATGGGTCGGAGGGTACCGAAGCTTTCTTT.

The J gene is TRBJ2-1, the V gene TRBV27; D is possibly TRBD2 (6 bases). The germline CDR1 and CDR2 sequences are MNHEY and SMNVEV (reference sequence). V shed 0 bases and J shed 0 bases, with 15 bases lying between them. CDR3 length: 18 residues. CDR3 bases: TGTGCCAGCAGTTTATCGGGTCATGGGGGGAGCTCCTACAATGAGCAGTTCTTC. Amino acids: CASSLSGHGGSSYNEQFF.

The gene calls are TRBV6-2 or TRBV6-3 and TRBJ1-2, with a possible D match to TRBD1 (5 bases). V was cut by 4 bases and J by 3 bases, with 12 bases left in between. Looked up from germline, CDR1 is MNHEY and CDR2 is SVGEGT. CDR3 length equals 14 residues. CDR3 amino acids: CASSFAGRDYGYTF. CDR3 in DNA: TGTGCCAGCAGTTTTGCAGGGCGAGACTATGGCTACACCTTC.

The V and J genes are TRBV28 and TRBJ1-2, with 10 bases matching TRBD1. V shed 8 bases and J 2 bases; nucleotides not matched to a gene: 5. Germline V CDR1 and CDR2: MDHEN, SYDVKM. This CDR3 spans 14 amino acids. The CDR3 sequence: CASGTTGGNYGYTF. Here the CDR3 DNA reads TGTGCCAGCGGAACGACAGGGGGCAACTATGGCTACACCTTC.

The chain links TRBV19 to TRBJ1-4; D is undetermined. The CDR3 has 14 residues. Germline CDR1 reads LNHDA; CDR2 reads SQIVND (reference sequence). With 4 bases removed from V and 2 bases from J, the gap between germline ends came to 8 bases. The CDR3 loop reads CASSTGITNEKLFF. The DNA of the CDR3 is TGTGCCAGTAGTACCGGGATCACTAATGAAAAACTGTTTTTT.

The J gene is TRBJ1-2, the V gene TRBV6-5; D is perhaps TRBD1 (5 bases). The length of the CDR3 is 13 residues. Trimming shortened V by 7 bases and J by 3 bases, and 12 bases separated the two germline ends. Germline-derived CDR1 and CDR2 are MNHEY and SVGAGI. For the CDR3, the DNA is TGTGCCAGCAAGCTGGGGCTATACTATGGCTACACCTTC. Translating gives CASKLGLYYGYTF.

The rearrangement joins TRBV2 to TRBJ1-1, with a possible D match to TRBD1 (6 bases). Germline-derived CDR1 and CDR2 are SNHLY and FYNNEI. The CDR3 extends over 14 amino acids. Deletions cut 7 bases from V and 5 bases from J, with 17 bases between. DNA of the CDR3: TGTGCCAGCAATACGGACAGCCCGGGGACTGAAGCTTTCTTT. This encodes CASNTDSPGTEAFF. Full variable domain (outside the CDR3, taken from reference TRBV2 and TRBJ1-1): EPEVTQTPSHQVTQMGQEVILRCVPISNHLYFYWYRQILGQKVEFLVSFYNNEISEKSEIFDDQFSVERPDGSNFTLKIRSTKLEDSAMYFCASNTDSPGTEAFFGQGTRLTVV.